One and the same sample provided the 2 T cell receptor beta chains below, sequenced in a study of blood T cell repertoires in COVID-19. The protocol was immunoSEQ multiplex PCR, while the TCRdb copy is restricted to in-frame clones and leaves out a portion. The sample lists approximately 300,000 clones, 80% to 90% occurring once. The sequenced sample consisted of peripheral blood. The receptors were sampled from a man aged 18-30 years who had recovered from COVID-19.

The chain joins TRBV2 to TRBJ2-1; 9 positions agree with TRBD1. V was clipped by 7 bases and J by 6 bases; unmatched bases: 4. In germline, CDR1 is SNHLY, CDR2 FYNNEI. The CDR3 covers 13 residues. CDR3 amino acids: CASNRQGVNEQFF. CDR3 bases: TGTGCCAGCAATCGACAGGGGGTCAATGAGCAGTTCTTC.

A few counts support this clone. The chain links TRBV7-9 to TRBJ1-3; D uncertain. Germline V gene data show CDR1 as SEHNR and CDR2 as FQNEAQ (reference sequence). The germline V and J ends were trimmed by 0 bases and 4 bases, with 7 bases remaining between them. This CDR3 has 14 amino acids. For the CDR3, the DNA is TGTGCCAGCAGCTTAGCGGTCCAGGGAAACACCATATATTTT. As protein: CASSLAVQGNTIYF.